Each of the 14 T cell receptor beta chains below was sequenced from the same sample in a study of OX40 agonist ivuxolimab in advanced cancers. Method: immunoSEQ multiplex PCR; TCRdb's copy keeps in-frame clones and lacks some. The sample records about 73,000 clones, over 75% being singletons. This material consisted of CD4+ or CD8+ T cells sorted from blood, taken in a trial of the OX40 agonist ivuxolimab. All receptors come from an adult with an advanced solid tumor such as melanoma, head and neck, liver or kidney cancer.

The chain carries TRBV10-1 and TRBJ2-7; D may be TRBD1 or TRBD2 (5 bases each). Trimming left V 11 bases short and J 4 bases short, with 27 bases between. The CDR3 has 16 residues. CDR1 is WNHNN, CDR2 SYGVQD, per germline (reference sequence). The CDR3: CAWDGFAPRGVYEQYF. The DNA for the CDR3 is TGCGCCTGGGACGGGTTTGCTCCTCGGGGAGTATACGAGCAGTACTTC.

The chain carries TRBV28 and TRBJ2-7, with D uncertain. Germline V CDR1 and CDR2: MDHEN, SYDVKM. With 1 base removed from V and 1 base from J, the gap between germline ends came to 5 bases. The CDR3 is made up of 13 amino acids. The DNA for the CDR3 is TGTGCCAGCAGTTTATTGCAGTCCTACGAGCAGTACTTC. Its protein is CASSLLQSYEQYF.

This chain connects TRBV30 to TRBJ1-6; maybe TRBD1 (5 bases). With 7 bases removed from V and 6 bases from J, the gap between germline ends came to 19 bases. The CDR3 consists of 15 residues. CDR1 and CDR2 from the germline V gene are GTSNPN and SVGIG (reference sequence). CDR3 DNA: TGTGCCTACGCGGGGGGGGTGAATGGTAATTCACCCCTCCACTTT. It specifies CAYAGGVNGNSPLHF.

The chain uses TRBV7-2 and TRBJ2-5; TRBD2 matches at 13 bases. The CDR3 contains 15 residues. Germline V gene sequence: CDR1 SGHTA, CDR2 FQGNSA. V dropped 5 bases and J dropped 5; count of bases not matched to a gene: 5. This chain's CDR3 is CASSRPGLAGETQYF. The CDR3 DNA is TGTGCCAGCAGCAGACCGGGACTAGCGGGGGAGACCCAGTACTTC.

This chain joins TRBV7-9 and TRBJ1-2; 11 bases fit TRBD1. Trimming at V came to 5 bases and at J to 2 bases, leaving 10 bases not matched to a gene. Per the germline V gene, CDR1 is SEHNR and CDR2 is FQNEAQ (reference sequence). The CDR3 length is 17 residues. The CDR3 bases are TGTGCCAGCAGCGGCCGGGACAGGGGGTACTGGAACTATGGCTACACCTTC. It specifies CASSGRDRGYWNYGYTF.

The chain recombines TRBV27 with TRBJ2-7; the D is unclear. CDR1 and CDR2 (germline): MNHEY, SMNVEV (reference sequence). There are 11 residues in the CDR3. Trimming left V 7 bases short and J 6 bases short, with 10 bases between. The DNA of the CDR3 is TGTGCCAGCAATGCAGGACGCGAGCAGTACTTC. Amino acid sequence: CASNAGREQYF.

The chain is built from TRBV18 and TRBJ2-4, with D unresolved. Trimming took off 0 bases at V and 8 bases at J, with 8 bases between the two ends. The CDR3 runs to 13 residues. From germline, CDR1 is KGHSH and CDR2 LQKENI. The CDR3 region has the DNA TGTGCCAGCTCACCACCCACAGTGGACATTCAGTACTTC. It is translated as CASSPPTVDIQYF.

The chain employs TRBV6-1 and TRBJ2-5; D remains ambiguous. This CDR3 is 13 amino acids long. V lost 6 bases to trimming and J lost 4 bases, with 12 bases between them. Germline V gene lookup returns CDR1 MNHNS and CDR2 SASEGT. For the CDR3, the DNA is TGTGCCAGCAGCCATATCATCGGAGAGACCCAGTACTTC. As protein: CASSHIIGETQYF.

V gene TRBV29-1 combines with J gene TRBJ1-2, with 7 positions matching TRBD1. CDR1 and CDR2 (germline): SQVTM, ANQGSEA. V dropped 6 bases and J dropped 8; count of bases not matched to a gene: 9. The CDR3 is 12 amino acids. The CDR3 is CSVATGLGGYTF. CDR3 bases: TGCAGCGTCGCGACAGGGTTGGGAGGCTACACCTTC. The variable domain in full, with the rest retrieved from reference TRBV29-1 and TRBJ1-2, is SAVISQKPSRDICQRGTSLTIQCQVDSQVTMMFWYRQQPGQSLTLIATANQGSEATYESGFVIDKFPISRPNLTFSTLTVSNMSPEDSSIYLCSVATGLGGYTFGSGTRLTVV.

The table lists this clone with a few counts. This rearrangement joins TRBV7-2 to TRBJ2-5, with D maybe TRBD2 (7 bases). Germline V gene data show CDR1 as SGHTA and CDR2 as FQGNSA. The germline V and J ends were trimmed by 4 bases and 5 bases, with 14 bases remaining between them. The CDR3 spans 14 residues. CDR3 region: CASSSTGGRETQYF. The CDR3 region has the DNA TGTGCCAGCAGCTCCACGGGGGGCAGGGAGACCCAGTACTTC.

V is TRBV7-2 and J is TRBJ2-1; TRBD1 might be the D (6 bases). The CDR3 is 14 residues long. Per germline, CDR1 SGHTA and CDR2 FQGNSA. V gave up 5 bases and J gave up 6 bases, with 14 bases separating them. CDR3 DNA sequence: TGTGCCAGCAGCATAGACACAGGGCGCAATGAGCAGTTCTTC. It specifies CASSIDTGRNEQFF.

Points on this clone: The sample carries other DNA sequences with the same CDR3. This sequence joins TRBV6-1 and TRBJ2-1, with D possibly called TRBD1 or TRBD2 (6 bases each). The CDR3 runs 14 residues. Germline CDR1 MNHNS, CDR2 SASEGT. V dropped 6 bases and J dropped 3 bases, with 12 bases sitting between them. This CDR3 is CASRLAGDYNEQFF. For the CDR3, the DNA is TGTGCCAGCAGACTAGCAGGGGACTACAATGAGCAGTTCTTC.

V gene TRBV30 combines with J gene TRBJ1-1, with 7 bases fitting TRBD1. The CDR3 is 12 amino acids. Germline V gives CDR1 GTSNPN, CDR2 SVGIG (reference sequence). V trimming: 0 bases; J trimming: 7 bases; junction bases outside the gene matches: 2. As DNA, the CDR3 is TGTGCCTGGAGTGTTGGGACAGTTGAAGCTTTCTTT. Translating it yields CAWSVGTVEAFF.

The gene calls are TRBV5-4 and TRBJ2-2; D remains unclear. Germline lookup yields CDR1 SGHNT and CDR2 YYREEE (reference sequence). V was pared by 2 bases and J by 8 bases, with 7 bases between. This CDR3 is built from 12 residues. CDR3 sequence: CASSFLGGELFF. CDR3 in DNA: TGTGCCAGCAGCTTCTTGGGAGGGGAGCTGTTTTTT. Complete variable domain (other parts from reference TRBV5-4 and TRBJ2-2): ETGVTQSPTHLIKTRGQQVTLRCSSQSGHNTVSWYQQALGQGPQFIFQYYREEENGRGNFPPRFSGLQFPNYSSELNVNALELDDSALYLCASSFLGGELFFGEGSRLTVL.